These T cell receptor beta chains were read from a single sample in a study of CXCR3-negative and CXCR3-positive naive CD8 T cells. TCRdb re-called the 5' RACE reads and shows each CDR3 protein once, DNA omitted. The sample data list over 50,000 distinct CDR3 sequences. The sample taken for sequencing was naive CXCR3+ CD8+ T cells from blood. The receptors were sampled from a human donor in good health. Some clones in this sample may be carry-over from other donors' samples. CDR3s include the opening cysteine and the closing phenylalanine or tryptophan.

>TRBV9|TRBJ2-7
CASSVGGAPTYEQYF
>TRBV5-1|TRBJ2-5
CASSHTGTGVGETQYF
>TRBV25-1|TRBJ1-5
CASDVIPGQGSDQPQHF
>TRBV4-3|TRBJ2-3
CAGSQVRGWGTDTQYF
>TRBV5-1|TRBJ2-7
CASSLLRGTVDEQYF
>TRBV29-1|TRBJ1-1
CSVEPTGNTEAFF
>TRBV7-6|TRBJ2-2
CASSPWGGDVTGELFF
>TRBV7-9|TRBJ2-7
CASSRRTDETYEQYF
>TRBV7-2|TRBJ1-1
CASRRGQNTEAFF
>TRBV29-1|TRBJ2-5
CSVEEQGAQETQYF
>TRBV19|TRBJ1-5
CASSIGTRSNQPQHF
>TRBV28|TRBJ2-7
CASSVWGQSQGAFYEQYF
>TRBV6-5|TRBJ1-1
CASSYQLPEGMNTEAFF
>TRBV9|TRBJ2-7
CASSVGGQSSYEQYF
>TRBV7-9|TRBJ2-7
CASSLVGVHYEQYF
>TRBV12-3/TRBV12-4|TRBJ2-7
CASSFDKHEQYF
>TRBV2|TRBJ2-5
CASRTGGRETQYF
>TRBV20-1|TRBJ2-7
CSARGGGISYEQYF
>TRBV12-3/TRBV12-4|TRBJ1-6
CASSYIGTDNSPLHF
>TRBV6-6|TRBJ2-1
CASTTSETVYNEQFF
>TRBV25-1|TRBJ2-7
CASSDSRWNEQYF
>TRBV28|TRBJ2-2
CASSFPPLQGARELFF
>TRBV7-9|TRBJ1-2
CASSAGTGVNYGYTF
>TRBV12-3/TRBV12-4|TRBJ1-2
CASSLNARVDYGYTF
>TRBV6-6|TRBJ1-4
CASYQGAIREKLFF
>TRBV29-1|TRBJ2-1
CSVDGLANEQFF
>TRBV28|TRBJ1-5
CASSFSGLEPQHF
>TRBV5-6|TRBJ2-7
CASSLGQPSEQYF
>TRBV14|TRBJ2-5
CASSLEHLETQYF
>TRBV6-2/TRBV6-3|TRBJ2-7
CASSFEIARDRSYEQYF
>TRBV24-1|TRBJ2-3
CATSERPIDTQYF
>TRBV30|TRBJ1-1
CAWREGAIDEAFF
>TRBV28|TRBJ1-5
CASSPTGTNQPQHF
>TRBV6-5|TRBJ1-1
CASMYTMNTEAFF
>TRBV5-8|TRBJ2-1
CASSLARGAYNEQFF
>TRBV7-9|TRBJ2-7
CASSLGRGDEQYF
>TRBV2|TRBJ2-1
CASNGPHNEQFF
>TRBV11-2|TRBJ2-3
CASSPESSGGANNTQYF
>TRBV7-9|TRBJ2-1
CASSLGLAGHEQFF
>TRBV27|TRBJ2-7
CASSLTGSSYEQYF
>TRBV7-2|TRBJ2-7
CASSLEWSSYEQYF
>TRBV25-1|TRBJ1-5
CASGVGQPQHF
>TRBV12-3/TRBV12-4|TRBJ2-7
CASSWGRRSSYEQYF
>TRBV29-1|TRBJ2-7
CSVRTSGTYEQYF
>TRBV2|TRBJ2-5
CAHGDQETQYF
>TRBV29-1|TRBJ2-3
CSVEDLAGEPTDTQYF
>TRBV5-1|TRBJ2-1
CASGSAGGSYNEQFF
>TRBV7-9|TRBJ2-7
CASSPSSYEQYF
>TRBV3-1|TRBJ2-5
CASRPTGLVQETQYF
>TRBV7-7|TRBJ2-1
CASSLASGGQGYNEQFF
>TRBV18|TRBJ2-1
CASSPAMGESLTYNEQFF
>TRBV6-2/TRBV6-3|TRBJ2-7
CASREKYEQYF
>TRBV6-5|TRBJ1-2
CASSYSQGAIPGYTF
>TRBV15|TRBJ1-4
CATTVGGGKGNEKLFF
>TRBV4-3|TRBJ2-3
CASSQDYRTITDTQYF
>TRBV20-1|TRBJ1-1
CSARPATGTKPSEAFF
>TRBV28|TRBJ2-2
CASSLSEYTGELFF
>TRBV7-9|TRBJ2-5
CASSFRTDKNPETQYF
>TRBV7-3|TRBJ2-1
CASSLTLTSALRNEQFF